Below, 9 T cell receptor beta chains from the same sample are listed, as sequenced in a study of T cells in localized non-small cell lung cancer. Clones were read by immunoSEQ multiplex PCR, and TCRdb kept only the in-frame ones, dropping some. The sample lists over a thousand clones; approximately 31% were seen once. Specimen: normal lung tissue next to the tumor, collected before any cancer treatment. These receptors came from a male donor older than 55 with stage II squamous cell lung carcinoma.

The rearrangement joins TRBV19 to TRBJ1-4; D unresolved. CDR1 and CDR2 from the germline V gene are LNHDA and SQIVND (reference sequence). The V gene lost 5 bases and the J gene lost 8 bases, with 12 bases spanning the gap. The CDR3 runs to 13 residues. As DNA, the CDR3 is TGTGCCAGTAGTCAGGAGGGAGGAGAAAAACTGTTTTTT. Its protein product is CASSQEGGEKLFF.

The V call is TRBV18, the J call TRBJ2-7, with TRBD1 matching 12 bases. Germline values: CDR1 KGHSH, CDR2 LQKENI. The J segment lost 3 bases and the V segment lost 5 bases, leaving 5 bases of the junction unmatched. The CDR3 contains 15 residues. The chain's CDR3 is CASSKGQGADYEQYF. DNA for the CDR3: TGTGCCAGCTCAAAGGGACAGGGGGCGGACTACGAGCAGTACTTC. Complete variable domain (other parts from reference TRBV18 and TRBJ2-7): NAGVMQNPRHLVRRRGQEARLRCSPMKGHSHVYWYRQLPEEGLKFMVYLQKENIIDESGMPKERFSAEFPKEGPSILRIQQVVRGDSAAYFCASSKGQGADYEQYFGPGTRLTVT.

CDR3 DNA sequence: TGTGCCAGCAGTTTAGCCGGACAGGGATTGTACGAGCAGTACTTC. This codes for CASSLAGQGLYEQYF. The genes are TRBV28 and TRBJ2-7, with 8 bases that match TRBD1. Germline CDR1 and CDR2: MDHEN and SYDVKM. The CDR3 sequence is 15 residues long. V lost 2 bases and J lost 4; bases outside the gene matches: 7.

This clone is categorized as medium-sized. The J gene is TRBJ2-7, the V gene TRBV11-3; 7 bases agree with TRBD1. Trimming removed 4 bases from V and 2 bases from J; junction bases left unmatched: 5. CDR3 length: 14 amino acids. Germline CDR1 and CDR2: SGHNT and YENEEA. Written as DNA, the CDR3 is TGTGCCAGCAGCTCGACAGGGTACACCTACGAGCAGTACTTC. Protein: CASSSTGYTYEQYF. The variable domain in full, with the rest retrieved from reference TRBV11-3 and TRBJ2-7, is EAGVVQSPRYKIIEKKQPVAFWCNPISGHNTLYWYLQNLGQGPELLIRYENEEAVDDSQLPKDRFSAERLKGVDSTLKIQPAELGDSAVYLCASSSTGYTYEQYFGPGTRLTVT.

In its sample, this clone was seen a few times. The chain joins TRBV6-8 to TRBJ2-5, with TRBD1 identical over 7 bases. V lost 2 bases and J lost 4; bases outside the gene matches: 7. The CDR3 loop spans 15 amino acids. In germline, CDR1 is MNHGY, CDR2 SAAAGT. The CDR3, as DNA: TGTGCCAGCAGTTACGGACAGGCGTTGTCAGAGACCCAGTACTTC. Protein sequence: CASSYGQALSETQYF.

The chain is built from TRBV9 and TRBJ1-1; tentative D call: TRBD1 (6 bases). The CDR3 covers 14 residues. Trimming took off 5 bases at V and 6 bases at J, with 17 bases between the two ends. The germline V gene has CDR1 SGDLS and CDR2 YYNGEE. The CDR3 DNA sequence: TGTGCCAGCAGGATAGGAGGGGGTCAGCCTGAAGCTTTCTTT. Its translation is CASRIGGGQPEAFF.

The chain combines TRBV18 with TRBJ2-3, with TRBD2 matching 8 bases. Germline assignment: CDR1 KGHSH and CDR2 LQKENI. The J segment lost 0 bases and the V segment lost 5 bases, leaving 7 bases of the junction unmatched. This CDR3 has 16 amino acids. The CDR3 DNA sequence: TGTGCCAGCTCAAGGGCTAGCGGGTCAAGCACAGATACGCAGTATTTT. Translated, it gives CASSRASGSSTDTQYF.

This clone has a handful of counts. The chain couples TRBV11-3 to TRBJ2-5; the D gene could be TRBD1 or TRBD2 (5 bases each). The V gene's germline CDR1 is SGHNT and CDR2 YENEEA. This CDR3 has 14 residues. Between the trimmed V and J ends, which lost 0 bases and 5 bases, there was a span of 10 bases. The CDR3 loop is CASSLDRGRETQYF. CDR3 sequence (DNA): TGTGCCAGCAGCTTAGATCGGGGCCGGGAGACCCAGTACTTC. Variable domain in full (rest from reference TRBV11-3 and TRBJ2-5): EAGVVQSPRYKIIEKKQPVAFWCNPISGHNTLYWYLQNLGQGPELLIRYENEEAVDDSQLPKDRFSAERLKGVDSTLKIQPAELGDSAVYLCASSLDRGRETQYFGPGTRLLVL.

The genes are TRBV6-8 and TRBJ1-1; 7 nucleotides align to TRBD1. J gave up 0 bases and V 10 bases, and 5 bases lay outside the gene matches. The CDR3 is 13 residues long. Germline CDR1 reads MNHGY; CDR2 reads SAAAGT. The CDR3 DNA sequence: TGTGCCATACAACAGGGGTTGAACACTGAAGCTTTCTTT. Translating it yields CAIQQGLNTEAFF.